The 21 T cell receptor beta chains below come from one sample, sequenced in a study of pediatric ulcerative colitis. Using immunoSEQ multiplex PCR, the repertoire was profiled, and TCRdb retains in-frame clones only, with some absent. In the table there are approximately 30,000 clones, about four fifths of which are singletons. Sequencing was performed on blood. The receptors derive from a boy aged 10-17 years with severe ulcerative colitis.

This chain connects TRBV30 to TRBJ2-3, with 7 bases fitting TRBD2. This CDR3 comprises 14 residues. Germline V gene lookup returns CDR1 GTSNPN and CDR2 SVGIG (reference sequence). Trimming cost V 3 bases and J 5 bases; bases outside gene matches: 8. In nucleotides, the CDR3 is TGTGCCTGGAGAACCGGGACTATCTTAGATACGCAGTATTTT. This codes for CAWRTGTILDTQYF. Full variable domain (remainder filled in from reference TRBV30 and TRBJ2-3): SQTIHQWPATLVQPVGSPLSLECTVEGTSNPNLYWYRQAAGRGLQLLFYSVGIGQISSEVPQNLSASRPQDRQFILSSKKLLLSDSGFYLCAWRTGTILDTQYFGPGTRLTVL.

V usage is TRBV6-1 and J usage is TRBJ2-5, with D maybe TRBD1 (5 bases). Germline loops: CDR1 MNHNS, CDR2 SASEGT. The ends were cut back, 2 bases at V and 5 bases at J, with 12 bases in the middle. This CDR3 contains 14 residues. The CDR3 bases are TGTGCCAGCAGTGAATCCAGGGTCACGGAGACCCAGTACTTC. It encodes CASSESRVTETQYF.

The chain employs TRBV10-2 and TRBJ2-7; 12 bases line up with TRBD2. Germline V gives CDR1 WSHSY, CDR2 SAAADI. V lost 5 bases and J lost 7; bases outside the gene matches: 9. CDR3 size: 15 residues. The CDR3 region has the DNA TGCGCCAGCAGTCTTGGACTAGCGGGGTCGAGGGAGCAGTACTTC. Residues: CASSLGLAGSREQYF.

This chain's CDR3 is CASSLVGPGNTEAFF. CDR3 nucleotides: TGTGCCAGCAGCTTGGTCGGTCCAGGGAACACTGAAGCTTTCTTT. The rearrangement links TRBV5-8 to TRBJ1-1, with unresolved D. The CDR3 sequence is 15 residues long. From germline, CDR1 is SGHTS and CDR2 YDEGEE. V lost 0 bases, J lost 1 base, and 10 bases lay in between.

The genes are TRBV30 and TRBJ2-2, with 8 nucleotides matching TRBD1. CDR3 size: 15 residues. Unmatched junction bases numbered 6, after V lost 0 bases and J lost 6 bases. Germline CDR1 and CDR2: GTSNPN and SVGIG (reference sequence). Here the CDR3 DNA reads TGTGCCTGGAGTGTCCTGGACAGGGTGGCCGGGGAGCTGTTTTTT. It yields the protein CAWSVLDRVAGELFF. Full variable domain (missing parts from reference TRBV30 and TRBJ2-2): SQTIHQWPATLVQPVGSPLSLECTVEGTSNPNLYWYRQAAGRGLQLLFYSVGIGQISSEVPQNLSASRPQDRQFILSSKKLLLSDSGFYLCAWSVLDRVAGELFFGEGSRLTVL.

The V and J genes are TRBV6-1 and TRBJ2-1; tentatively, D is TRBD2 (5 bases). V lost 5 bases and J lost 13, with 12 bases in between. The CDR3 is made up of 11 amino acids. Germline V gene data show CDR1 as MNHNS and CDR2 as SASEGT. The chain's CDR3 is CASSPEGTQFF. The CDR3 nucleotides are TGTGCCAGCAGTCCAGAGGGCACCCAGTTCTTC.

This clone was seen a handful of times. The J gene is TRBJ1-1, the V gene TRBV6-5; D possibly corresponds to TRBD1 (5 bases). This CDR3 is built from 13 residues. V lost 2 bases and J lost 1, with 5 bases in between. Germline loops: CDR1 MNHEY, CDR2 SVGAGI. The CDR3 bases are TGTGCCAGCAGTTACGGGGGGAACACTGAAGCTTTCTTT. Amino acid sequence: CASSYGGNTEAFF.

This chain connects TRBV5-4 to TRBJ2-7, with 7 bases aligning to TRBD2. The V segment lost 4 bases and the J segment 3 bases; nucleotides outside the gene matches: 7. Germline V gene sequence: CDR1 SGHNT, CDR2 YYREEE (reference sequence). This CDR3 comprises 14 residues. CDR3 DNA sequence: TGTGCCAGCAGCCGGGGGGAACAGAGCTACGAGCAGTACTTC. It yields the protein CASSRGEQSYEQYF.

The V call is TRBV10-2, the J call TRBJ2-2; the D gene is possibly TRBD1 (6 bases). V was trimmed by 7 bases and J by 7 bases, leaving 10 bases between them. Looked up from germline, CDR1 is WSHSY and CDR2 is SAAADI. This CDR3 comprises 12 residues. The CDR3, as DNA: TGCGCCAGCATACAGGGAAGCGGGGAGCTGTTTTTT. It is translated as CASIQGSGELFF.

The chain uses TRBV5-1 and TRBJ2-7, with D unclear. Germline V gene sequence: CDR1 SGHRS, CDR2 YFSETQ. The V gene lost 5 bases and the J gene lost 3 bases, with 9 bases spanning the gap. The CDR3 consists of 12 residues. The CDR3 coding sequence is TGCGCCAGCAGTACTCTGGGCTACGAGCAGTACTTC. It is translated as CASSTLGYEQYF.

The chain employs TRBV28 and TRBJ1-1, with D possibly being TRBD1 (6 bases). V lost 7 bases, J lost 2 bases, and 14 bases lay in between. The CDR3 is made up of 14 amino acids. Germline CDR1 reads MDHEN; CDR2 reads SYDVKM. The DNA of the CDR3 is TGTGCCAGCACCGGGACAAGGAGAAACACTGAAGCTTTCTTT. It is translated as CASTGTRRNTEAFF. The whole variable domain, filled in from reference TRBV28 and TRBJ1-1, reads DVKVTQSSRYLVKRTGEKVFLECVQDMDHENMFWYRQDPGLGLRLIYFSYDVKMKEKGDIPEGYSVSREKKERFSLILESASTNQTSMYLCASTGTRRNTEAFFGQGTRLTVV.

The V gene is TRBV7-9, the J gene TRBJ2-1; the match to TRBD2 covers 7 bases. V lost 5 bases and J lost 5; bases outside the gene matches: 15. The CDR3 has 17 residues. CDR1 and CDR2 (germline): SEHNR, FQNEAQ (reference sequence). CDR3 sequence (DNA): TGTGCCAGCAGCCCCCCCGGGGGGTGGGGGGTCAACAATGAGCAGTTCTTC. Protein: CASSPPGGWGVNNEQFF.

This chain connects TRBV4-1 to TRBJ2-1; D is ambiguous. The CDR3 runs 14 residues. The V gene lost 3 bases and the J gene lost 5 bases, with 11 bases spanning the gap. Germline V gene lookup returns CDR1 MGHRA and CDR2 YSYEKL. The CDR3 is CASSHPAANNEQFF. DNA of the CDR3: TGCGCCAGCAGCCACCCGGCGGCTAACAATGAGCAGTTCTTC.

CDR3 sequence: CASSAGQGILSYEQYF. The CDR3 DNA is TGCGCCAGCAGCGCCGGACAGGGCATCCTCTCCTACGAGCAGTACTTC. The chain couples TRBV5-1 to TRBJ2-7; 8 bases fit TRBD1. V was clipped by 4 bases and J by 0 bases; unmatched bases: 9. The length of the CDR3 is 16 residues. The V gene's germline CDR1 is SGHRS and CDR2 YFSETQ.

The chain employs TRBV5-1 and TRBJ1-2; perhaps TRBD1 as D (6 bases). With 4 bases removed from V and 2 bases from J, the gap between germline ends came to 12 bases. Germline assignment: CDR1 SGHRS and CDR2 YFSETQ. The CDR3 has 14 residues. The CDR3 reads CASSPIQGNYGYTF. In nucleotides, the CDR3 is TGCGCCAGCAGCCCGATTCAGGGGAACTATGGCTACACCTTC.

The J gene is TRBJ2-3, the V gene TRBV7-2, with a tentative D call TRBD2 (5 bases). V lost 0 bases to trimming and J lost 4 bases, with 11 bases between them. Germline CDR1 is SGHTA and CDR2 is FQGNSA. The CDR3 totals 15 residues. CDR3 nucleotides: TGTGCCAGCAGCTTAGCGCGCCTAGCCCCAGATACGCAGTATTTT. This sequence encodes CASSLARLAPDTQYF.

CDR3 residues: CASSLGTAAGEQYF. The DNA for the CDR3 is TGTGCCAGCAGCTTAGGGACAGCCGCGGGGGAGCAGTACTTC. The chain recombines TRBV7-3 with TRBJ2-7, with D tentatively TRBD1 (7 bases). This CDR3 is 14 amino acids long. Trimming took off 2 bases at V and 7 bases at J, with 15 bases between the two ends. CDR1 SGHTA and CDR2 FQGTGA come from the germline V gene.

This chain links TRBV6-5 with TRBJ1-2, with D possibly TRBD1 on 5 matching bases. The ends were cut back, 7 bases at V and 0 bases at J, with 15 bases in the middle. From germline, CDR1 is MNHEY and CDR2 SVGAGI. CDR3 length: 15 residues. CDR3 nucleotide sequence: TGTGCCAGCACCTTAGAATTGGGGGCTAACTATGGCTACACCTTC. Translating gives CASTLELGANYGYTF.

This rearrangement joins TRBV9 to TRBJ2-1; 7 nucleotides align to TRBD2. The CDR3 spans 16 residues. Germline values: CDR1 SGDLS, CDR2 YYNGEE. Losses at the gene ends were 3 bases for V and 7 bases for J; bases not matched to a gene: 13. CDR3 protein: CASSDPSTSVWNEQFF. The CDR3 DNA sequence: TGTGCCAGCAGCGACCCCTCCACTAGCGTGTGGAATGAGCAGTTCTTC.

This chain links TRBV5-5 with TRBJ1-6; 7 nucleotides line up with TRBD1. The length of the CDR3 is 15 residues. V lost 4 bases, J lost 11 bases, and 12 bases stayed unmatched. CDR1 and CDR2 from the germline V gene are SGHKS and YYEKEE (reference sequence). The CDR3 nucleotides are TGTGCCAGCAGCCGAACGACAGGGCCTGAGGCACCCCTCCACTTT. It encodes CASSRTTGPEAPLHF.

The CDR3 region has the DNA TGTGCCAGCAGCCGTTGGGGAGAAGGCTCTGGGGCCAACGTCCTGACTTTC. Encoded protein: CASSRWGEGSGANVLTF. J is TRBJ2-6 and V is TRBV7-3; tentative D call: TRBD2 (5 bases). The V end lost 5 bases, the J end lost 0 bases, and 14 bases lay between the germline ends. CDR1 and CDR2 (germline): SGHTA, FQGTGA. CDR3 length equals 17 residues.